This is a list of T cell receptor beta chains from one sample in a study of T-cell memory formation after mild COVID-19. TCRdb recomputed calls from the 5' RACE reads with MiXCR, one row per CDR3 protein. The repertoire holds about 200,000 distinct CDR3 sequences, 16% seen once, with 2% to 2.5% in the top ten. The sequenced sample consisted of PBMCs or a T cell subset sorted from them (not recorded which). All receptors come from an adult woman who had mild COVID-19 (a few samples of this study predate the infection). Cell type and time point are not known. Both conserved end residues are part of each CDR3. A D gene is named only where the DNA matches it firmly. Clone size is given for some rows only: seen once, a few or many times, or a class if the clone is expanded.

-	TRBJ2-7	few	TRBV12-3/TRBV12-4	TGTGCCAGCGGACCTGGGATTGTCTACGAGCAGTACTTC	CASGPGIVYEQYF
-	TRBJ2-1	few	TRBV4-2	TGTGCCAGCAGCCAGGGACGGACCAATGAGCAGTTCTTC	CASSQGRTNEQFF
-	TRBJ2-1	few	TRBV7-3	TGTGCCAGCAGCCCCGCGGGGAGCGATGAGCAGTTCTTC	CASSPAGSDEQFF
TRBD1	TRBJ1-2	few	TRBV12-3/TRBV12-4	TGTGCCAGCAATGACCGGGACAGGGGCGGCTACACCTTC	CASNDRDRGGYTF
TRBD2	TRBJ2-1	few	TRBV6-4	TGTGCCAGCAGTGACACTAGCGGCTCCTACAATGAGCAGTTCTTC	CASSDTSGSYNEQFF
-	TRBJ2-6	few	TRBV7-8	TGTGCCAGCAGCTTATCGGGGATAATAACTGGGGCCAACGTCCTGACTTTC	CASSLSGIITGANVLTF
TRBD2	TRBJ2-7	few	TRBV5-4	TGTGCCAGCAGCTTGGGCCTAGCGGGAGGTACCCACGAGCAGTACTTC	CASSLGLAGGTHEQYF
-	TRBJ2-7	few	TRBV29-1	TGCAGCGTTGAGACAGACTCCTACGAGCAGTACTTC	CSVETDSYEQYF
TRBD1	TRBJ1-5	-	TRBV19	TGTGCCAGTAGTATGCGGGACAGGGGCAATCAGCCCCAGCATTTT	CASSMRDRGNQPQHF
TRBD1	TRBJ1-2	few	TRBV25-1	TGTGCCAGCAGTGATTGGGGACAGGCAGAATTGGTCTATGGCTACACCTTC	CASSDWGQAELVYGYTF
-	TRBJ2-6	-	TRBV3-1	TGTGCCAGCAGCCCCACCCCCCGAGACTCTGGGGCCAACGTCCTGACTTTC	CASSPTPRDSGANVLTF
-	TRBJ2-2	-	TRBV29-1	TGCAGCGTTGGTTCGACCGGGGAGCTGTTTTTT	CSVGSTGELFF
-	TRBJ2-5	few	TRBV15	TGTGCCACCAGCAGAGATAGAGGATCAGAGACCCAGTACTTC	CATSRDRGSETQYF
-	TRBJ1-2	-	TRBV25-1	TGTGCCAGCAGTGAACTCTGGCGGGACCGGGAGGGTGGCTACACCTTC	CASSELWRDREGGYTF
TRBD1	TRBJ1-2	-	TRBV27	TGTGCCAGCAGGACCAGACAGGGGACGATCTATGGCTACACCTTC	CASRTRQGTIYGYTF